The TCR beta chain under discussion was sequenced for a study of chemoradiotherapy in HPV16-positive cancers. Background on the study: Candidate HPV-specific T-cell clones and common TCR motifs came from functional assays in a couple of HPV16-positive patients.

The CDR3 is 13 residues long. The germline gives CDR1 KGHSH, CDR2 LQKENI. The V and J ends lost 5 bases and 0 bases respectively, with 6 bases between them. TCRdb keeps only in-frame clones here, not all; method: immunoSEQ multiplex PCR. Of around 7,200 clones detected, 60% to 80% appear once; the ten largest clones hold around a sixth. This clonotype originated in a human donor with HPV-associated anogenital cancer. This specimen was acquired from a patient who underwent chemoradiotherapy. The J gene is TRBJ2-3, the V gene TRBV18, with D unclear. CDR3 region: CASSSDSTDTQYF. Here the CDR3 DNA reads TGTGCCAGCTCATCGGACAGCACAGATACGCAGTATTTT.